This TCR beta chain is drawn from a study of breast tumors, draining lymph nodes, adjacent tissues. About this clonotype: The antigen remains unidentified.

The CDR3 is made up of 15 amino acids. Germline CDR1 SEHNR, CDR2 FQNEAQ (reference sequence). The V gene lost 3 bases and the J gene lost 4 bases, with 15 bases spanning the gap. Findings and limits, study-wide: Data only fit, rather than demonstrated, lymph node origin of most tumor T cells. Tumor TCR diversity was below lymph nodes but above nontumor tissue. Compared with basal-like, luminal-like tumors shared significantly more repertoire with nontumor tissue.

Axillary draining lymph nodes of breast cancer patients supplied the node samples. TCRdb re-derived calls from the multiplex PCR reads in MiXCR, one entry per CDR3 protein. The sample consists of around 290,000 distinct CDR3 sequences, around 30% of them appearing once. This sequence was found in a female donor with breast cancer. Some clones in this sample may be carry-over from other donors' samples. The V gene is TRBV7-9, the J gene TRBJ1-2; D remains ambiguous. Material for sequencing was axillary lymph node tissue. DNA of the CDR3: TGTGCCAGCAGCTTTTGGGCTCTGGAGACCTATGGCTACACCTTC. Translation: CASSFWALETYGYTF.